The next 27 T cell receptor beta chains were all read from a single sample in a study of neurological immune-mediated disorders. Time point noted: longitudinal time-point 3. Each CDR3 protein is one row after TCRdb ran MiXCR on the 5' RACE reads. The sample consists of roughly 50,000 distinct CDR3 sequences, more than 9.5% of them appearing once. The material sequenced was PBMCs. The receptors derive from a male donor with HTLV-1-associated myelopathy (HAM/TSP).

This clonotype was seen repeatedly, ten times or more. This chain uses TRBV2 with TRBJ2-1; a weak D match, TRBD2 (6 bases). CDR1 is SNHLY and CDR2 is FYNNEI in the germline V gene. This CDR3 has 15 amino acids. V was pared by 6 bases and J by 2 bases, with 14 bases between. The CDR3 DNA follows: TGTGCCAGCAGCGTCGGAGGGAGGACCTACAATGAGCAGTTCTTC. Translated, it gives CASSVGGRTYNEQFF.

This clonotype has at least ten counts. The CDR3 protein is CASSLGVFDNSPLHF. The CDR3 coding sequence is TGTGCCAGCAGTTTGGGGGTTTTCGATAATTCACCCCTCCACTTT. The chain is built from TRBV27 and TRBJ1-6; D may be TRBD1 (5 bases). This CDR3 has 15 residues. Germline-derived CDR1 and CDR2 are MNHEY and SMNVEV (reference sequence). The V gene lost 3 bases and the J gene lost 5 bases, with 11 bases spanning the gap.

This clonotype came up many times. The chain recombines TRBV29-1 with TRBJ2-5; TRBD2 aligns across 13 bases. This CDR3 has 16 amino acids. Looked up from germline, CDR1 is SQVTM and CDR2 is ANQGSEA. The trim removed 7 bases at V and 4 bases at J, leaving 12 bases unmatched. CDR3 protein: CSANLLAGGWGETQYF. DNA for the CDR3: TGCAGCGCAAACCTACTAGCGGGGGGGTGGGGAGAGACCCAGTACTTC.

This clonotype was observed at least ten times. The chain is built from TRBV10-3 and TRBJ1-5; D may be TRBD1 (5 bases). Germline lookup yields CDR1 ENHRY and CDR2 SYGVKD. V lost 3 bases to trimming and J lost 3 bases, with 12 bases between them. CDR3 size: 15 residues. The CDR3, as DNA: TGTGCCATCAGTGACAGGGTCGGTAACAATCAGCCCCAGCATTTT. Residues: CAISDRVGNNQPQHF.

This clonotype was recorded a few times. The chain couples TRBV14 to TRBJ2-4; 14 bases are a match to TRBD2. Germline values: CDR1 SGHDN, CDR2 FVKESK. The CDR3 loop spans 16 amino acids. The V gene end was trimmed by 4 bases and the J gene end by 5 bases; junction bases not matched to a gene: 4. The CDR3 loop is CASSPLGLAGENIQYF. The CDR3 nucleotides read TGTGCCAGCAGCCCCTTGGGACTAGCGGGGGAAAACATTCAGTACTTC.

This clonotype has ten or more counts. The CDR3 region has the DNA TGCAGTGCTAGAAAAGGGACTACCGCGACCCAAGAGACCCAGTACTTC. Protein: CSARKGTTATQETQYF. The J gene is TRBJ2-5, the V gene TRBV20-1, with 7 nucleotides matching TRBD2. Per germline, CDR1 DFQATT and CDR2 SNEGSKA (reference sequence). This CDR3 region has 16 residues. V lost 2 bases to trimming and J lost 1 base; unmatched junction nucleotides: 10.

This clonotype was counted at least ten times. V usage is TRBV5-1 and J usage is TRBJ1-4; D uncertain. The CDR3 consists of 14 residues. Germline-derived CDR1 and CDR2 are SGHRS and YFSETQ. V was cut by 4 bases and J by 8 bases, with 15 bases left in between. The DNA for the CDR3 is TGCGCCAGCAGCCTAGGGTCCCATTCGGAAAAACTGTTTTTT. Its translation is CASSLGSHSEKLFF.

The table lists this clonotype with many counts. The chain links TRBV12-3 or TRBV12-4 to TRBJ2-5; D may be TRBD1 or TRBD2 (5 bases each). V lost 5 bases and J 0 bases, leaving 10 bases between the germline ends. The length of the CDR3 is 14 residues. CDR3 sequence: CASSAGTDQETQYF. As DNA, the CDR3 is TGTGCCAGCAGTGCCGGGACGGACCAAGAGACCCAGTACTTC.

In this sample, this clonotype turned up many times. The chain links TRBV6-5 to TRBJ1-4; no definite D call. Germline CDR1 reads MNHEY; CDR2 reads SVGAGI. The CDR3 is 13 amino acids. Between the trimmed V and J ends, which lost 8 bases and 8 bases, there was a span of 15 bases. The DNA for the CDR3 is TGTGCCAGCTCCCGGGGAGGCCGGGAAAAACTGTTTTTT. As protein: CASSRGGREKLFF.

The gene calls are TRBV20-1 and TRBJ2-1; the match to TRBD2 covers 16 bases. After removal of 5 bases from V and 8 bases from J, the junction contained 3 bases not matched to a gene. This CDR3 contains 14 residues. Per germline, CDR1 DFQATT and CDR2 SNEGSKA (reference sequence). The CDR3 nucleotides read TGCAGTGCTGGGACTAGCGGGGGGGCAGATGAGCAGTTCTTC. This gives the protein CSAGTSGGADEQFF.

This clonotype occurred many times. The CDR3 region has the DNA TGTGCCAGCAGTTTATTCCAAGAGACCCAGTACTTC. It translates to CASSLFQETQYF. The V call is TRBV6-2 or TRBV6-3, the J call TRBJ2-5, with no clear D. V lost 4 bases and J 1 base, leaving 4 bases between the germline ends. The CDR3 has 12 amino acids. Germline V gives CDR1 MNHEY, CDR2 SVGEGT.

Many counts were recorded for this clonotype. V is TRBV29-1 and J is TRBJ2-3, with D tentatively TRBD1 (5 bases). Germline V lookup: CDR1 SQVTM, CDR2 ANQGSEA. Trimming shortened V by 5 bases and J by 6 bases, and 15 bases separated the two germline ends. CDR3 length: 13 residues. The CDR3 region is CSVTRVGEDTQYF. The DNA for the CDR3 is TGCAGCGTTACCAGGGTTGGCGAGGATACGCAGTATTTT.

The table lists this clonotype with many counts. The chain has TRBV5-1 and TRBJ1-5; D uncertain. Germline V gene lookup returns CDR1 SGHRS and CDR2 YFSETQ. This CDR3 has 13 residues. V was clipped by 0 bases and J by 7 bases, with 8 bases between them. CDR3 region: CASSLGGWQPQHF. CDR3 nucleotides: TGCGCCAGCAGCTTGGGTGGTTGGCAGCCCCAGCATTTT.

This clonotype was counted a few times. The gene calls are TRBV5-1 and TRBJ1-6, with D perhaps matching TRBD1 (5 bases). The CDR3 is made up of 18 amino acids. Germline V lookup: CDR1 SGHRS, CDR2 YFSETQ. V was cut by 0 bases and J by 0 bases, with 13 bases left in between. The chain's CDR3 is CASSLEPGGSSYNSPLHF. CDR3 coding DNA: TGCGCCAGCAGCTTGGAGCCCGGGGGAAGCTCCTATAATTCACCCCTCCACTTT.

This clonotype was detected many times. The chain uses TRBV5-1 and TRBJ1-2; 10 bases agree with TRBD1. This CDR3 is built from 16 residues. After removal of 4 bases from V and 7 bases from J, the junction contained 13 bases not matched to a gene. The germline V gene encodes CDR1 SGHRS and CDR2 YFSETQ. The CDR3 sequence: CASSRNPRDRGSGYTF. CDR3 nucleotide sequence: TGCGCCAGCAGCCGGAACCCCCGGGACAGGGGTTCTGGCTACACCTTC. Filled out from reference TRBV5-1 and TRBJ1-2, the complete variable domain reads KAGVTQTPRYLIKTRGQQVTLSCSPISGHRSVSWYQQTPGQGLQFLFEYFSETQRNKGNFPGRFSGRQFSNSRSEMNVSTLELGDSALYLCASSRNPRDRGSGYTFGSGTRLTVV.

Many counts were recorded for this clonotype. This chain uses TRBV4-3 with TRBJ1-1; D is possibly TRBD1 (6 bases). The V end was cut by 3 bases, the J end by 0 bases, with 14 bases between. The germline gives CDR1 LGHNA, CDR2 YSLEER. The CDR3 has 16 residues. CDR3 coding DNA: TGCGCCAGCAGCCAGGACCCACAGGGACTGAACACTGAAGCTTTCTTT. Protein product: CASSQDPQGLNTEAFF.

This clonotype appeared many times. The chain uses TRBV20-1 and TRBJ2-7; a weak D match, TRBD2 (6 bases). Looked up from germline, CDR1 is DFQATT and CDR2 is SNEGSKA (reference sequence). With 6 bases removed from V and 4 bases from J, the gap between germline ends came to 25 bases. The CDR3 consists of 16 residues. DNA of the CDR3: TGCAGTGCAACCTCCCCCCCACTAACTGGGACTTACGAGCAGTACTTC. This encodes CSATSPPLTGTYEQYF.

There are many counts of this clonotype. The chain couples TRBV3-1 to TRBJ2-1; possibly TRBD1 for D (5 bases). The ends were cut back, 1 base at V and 7 bases at J, with 14 bases in the middle. The CDR3 is 15 amino acids. Germline CDR1 reads LGHDT; CDR2 reads YNNKEL (reference sequence). The CDR3 sequence: CASSQVRGHQNEQFF. CDR3 sequence (DNA): TGTGCCAGCAGCCAAGTGCGCGGACATCAAAATGAGCAGTTCTTC.

This clonotype was seen repeatedly, ten times or more. The V and J genes are TRBV12-3 or TRBV12-4 and TRBJ2-2; weak D call: TRBD1 (5 bases). V was trimmed by 2 bases and J by 5 bases, leaving 9 bases between them. The CDR3 has 14 residues. The CDR3 reads CASSLFQGTGELFF. The CDR3 DNA is TGTGCCAGCAGTTTATTCCAGGGTACCGGGGAGCTGTTTTTT.

This clonotype came up many times. This rearrangement joins TRBV28 to TRBJ2-5, with 7 bases aligning to TRBD2. After removal of 2 bases from V and 4 bases from J, the junction contained 4 bases not matched to a gene. The CDR3 consists of 14 residues. Germline V gene data show CDR1 as MDHEN and CDR2 as SYDVKM. The CDR3 spells CASSLRGDVETQYF. The CDR3 DNA sequence: TGTGCCAGCAGTTTACGGGGGGATGTAGAGACCCAGTACTTC.

As to this clonotype: A junction end diverges from the germline sequence, so it may reflect a read error. This chain uses TRBV7-3 with TRBJ1-1; perhaps TRBD1 as D (5 bases). The CDR3 runs 14 residues. Per germline, CDR1 SGHTA and CDR2 FQGTGA. CDR3 in amino acids: CVSRPHDSNTEAFF. Here the CDR3 DNA reads TGTGTCAGCAGACCACATGACAGTAACACTGAAGCTTTCTTT.

This clonotype showed up just a few times. The V call is TRBV10-2, the J call TRBJ2-7; unclear D gene. V was cut by 4 bases and J by 0 bases, with 16 bases left in between. CDR3 size: 16 residues. CDR1 is WSHSY and CDR2 is SAAADI in the germline V gene. The CDR3 nucleotides read TGCGCCAGCAGTGCACAGACTCTACGAATCTCCTACGAGCAGTACTTC. Translating it yields CASSAQTLRISYEQYF.

This clonotype was detected ten times or more. The V and J genes are TRBV7-9 and TRBJ1-1; perhaps TRBD1 as D (6 bases). With 4 bases removed from V and 1 base from J, the gap between germline ends came to 13 bases. The CDR3 is 15 amino acids. The germline CDR1 and CDR2 sequences are SEHNR and FQNEAQ (reference sequence). The CDR3 reads CASSSGDKPNTEAFF. CDR3 DNA sequence: TGTGCCAGCAGCTCCGGGGACAAGCCGAACACTGAAGCTTTCTTT.

This clonotype was counted between two and nine times. The V gene is TRBV11-3, the J gene TRBJ2-1; TRBD2 matches 8 bases. V trimming: 5 bases; J trimming: 2 bases; junction bases outside the gene matches: 5. The CDR3 spans 15 residues. The germline V gene encodes CDR1 SGHNT and CDR2 YENEEA. The chain's CDR3 is CASSRSGEPYNEQFF. CDR3 bases: TGTGCCAGCAGCCGTAGCGGGGAACCCTACAATGAGCAGTTCTTC.

The chain combines TRBV29-1 with TRBJ2-3, with a weak D call TRBD2 (5 bases). The CDR3 contains 13 residues. Trimming removed 7 bases at V and 1 base at J, with 12 bases between. Germline V gene sequence: CDR1 SQVTM, CDR2 ANQGSEA. CDR3 protein: CSGHWRGTDTQYF. The CDR3 DNA follows: TGCAGCGGACACTGGCGGGGCACAGATACGCAGTATTTT.

This clonotype was counted many times. The J gene is TRBJ2-5, the V gene TRBV12-3 or TRBV12-4, with D possibly being TRBD1 (6 bases). The CDR3 is 12 residues long. V shed 7 bases and J shed 7 bases, with 13 bases lying between them. Here the CDR3 reads CASKGEEGTQYF. CDR3 sequence (DNA): TGTGCCAGCAAGGGGGAAGAGGGGACCCAGTACTTC.

This chain uses TRBV5-3 with TRBJ2-7; 10 positions agree with TRBD2. TRBV5-3 is an ORF, with its function uncertain. With 3 bases clipped from V and 2 bases from J, the junction kept 11 bases outside the gene matches. The length of the CDR3 is 17 residues. Here the CDR3 DNA reads TGTGCCAGAAGCTCTACCTCCCGAGCGGGGGGGGCCTACGAGCAGTACTTC. Translated: CARSSTSRAGGAYEQYF.